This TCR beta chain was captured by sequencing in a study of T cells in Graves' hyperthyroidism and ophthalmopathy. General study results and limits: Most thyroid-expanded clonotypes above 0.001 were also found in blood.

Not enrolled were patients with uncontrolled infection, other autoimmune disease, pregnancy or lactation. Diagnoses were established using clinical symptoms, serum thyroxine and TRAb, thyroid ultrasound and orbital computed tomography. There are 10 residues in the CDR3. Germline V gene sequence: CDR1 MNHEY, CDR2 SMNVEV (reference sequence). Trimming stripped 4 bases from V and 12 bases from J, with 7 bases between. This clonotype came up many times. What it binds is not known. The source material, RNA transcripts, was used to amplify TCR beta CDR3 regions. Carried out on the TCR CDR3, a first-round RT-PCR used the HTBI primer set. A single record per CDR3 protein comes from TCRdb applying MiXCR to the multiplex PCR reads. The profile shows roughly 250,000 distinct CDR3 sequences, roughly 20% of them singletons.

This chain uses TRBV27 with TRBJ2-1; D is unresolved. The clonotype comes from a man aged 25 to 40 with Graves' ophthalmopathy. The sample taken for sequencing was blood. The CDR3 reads CASSSWVQFF. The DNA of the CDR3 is TGTGCCAGCAGTTCATGGGTGCAGTTCTTC.